Presented here are 16 T cell receptor beta chains from one specimen sequenced in a study of shared clonotypes between healthy human individuals. Some clones are missing from TCRdb's copy, which holds only in-frame ones; the method was immunoSEQ multiplex PCR. The sample lists millions of clones; roughly 96% were seen once. Sample: naive CD4+ T cells sorted from blood. Subset of the sample: CD45RA+ positively selected. The receptors here all came from a man aged 18 to 30 in good health.

The rearrangement joins TRBV28 to TRBJ2-1; D is possibly TRBD2 (6 bases). Germline lookup yields CDR1 MDHEN and CDR2 SYDVKM. Trimming left V 6 bases short and J 7 bases short, with 13 bases between. This CDR3 spans 13 amino acids. CDR3 coding DNA: TGTGCCAGCAGGCAGGGAGGTGAGAATGAGCAGTTCTTC. This codes for CASRQGGENEQFF.

V gene TRBV7-2 combines with J gene TRBJ2-3; TRBD2 agrees at 10 bases. The CDR3 runs 16 residues. Unmatched junction bases numbered 8, after V lost 5 bases and J lost 3 bases. The germline CDR1 and CDR2 sequences are SGHTA and FQGNSA. The CDR3 sequence: CASSLQRGGRTDTQYF. Written as DNA, the CDR3 is TGTGCCAGCAGCCTCCAGCGGGGGGGAAGGACAGATACGCAGTATTTT.

The V call is TRBV19, the J call TRBJ1-1; unclear D gene. The CDR3 extends over 15 amino acids. Trimming took off 6 bases at V and 1 base at J, with 15 bases between the two ends. Germline assignment: CDR1 LNHDA and CDR2 SQIVND (reference sequence). In DNA, the CDR3 is TGTGCCAGTAGGGCGCCCGTTTCGGGGAACACTGAAGCTTTCTTT. Amino acid sequence: CASRAPVSGNTEAFF.

The genes are TRBV6-1 and TRBJ2-7, with D unresolved. V was trimmed by 2 bases and J by 4 bases, leaving 15 bases between them. The germline V gene encodes CDR1 MNHNS and CDR2 SASEGT. The CDR3 totals 15 residues. CDR3 in DNA: TGTGCCAGCAGTGAACGATTAGGGTTTCAATACGAGCAGTACTTC. Its translation is CASSERLGFQYEQYF.

This chain joins TRBV9 and TRBJ2-7; possible D gene TRBD1, 5 bases. Germline V gene lookup returns CDR1 SGDLS and CDR2 YYNGEE. The germline V and J ends were trimmed by 3 bases and 0 bases, with 10 bases remaining between them. The CDR3 is made up of 14 amino acids. DNA for the CDR3: TGTGCCAGCAGCGCCAGACAGACCTCCTACGAGCAGTACTTC. It is translated as CASSARQTSYEQYF. The complete variable domain, with remaining parts taken from reference TRBV9 and TRBJ2-7, reads DSGVTQTPKHLITATGQRVTLRCSPRSGDLSVYWYQQSLDQGLQFLIQYYNGEERAKGNILERFSAQQFPDLHSELNLSSLELGDSALYFCASSARQTSYEQYFGPGTRLTVT.

The V call is TRBV29-1, the J call TRBJ2-7, with D perhaps TRBD1 or TRBD2 (5 bases each). Germline CDR1 reads SQVTM; CDR2 reads ANQGSEA. V shed 1 base and J shed 2 bases, with 12 bases lying between them. This CDR3 has 14 amino acids. The CDR3 region has the DNA TGCAGCGTTGAAGTCCCCAGGGACCCCTACGAGCAGTACTTC. This encodes CSVEVPRDPYEQYF.

This chain connects TRBV10-3 to TRBJ2-7; 9 bases map to TRBD2. The CDR3 consists of 17 residues. Per germline, CDR1 ENHRY and CDR2 SYGVKD. J lost 2 bases, V lost 4 bases, and 12 bases had no gene match. CDR3 sequence reads: CAISGASREGHPYEQYF. The CDR3, as DNA: TGTGCCATCAGTGGGGCCTCGCGGGAGGGCCACCCCTACGAGCAGTACTTC.

The V and J genes are TRBV9 and TRBJ2-5, with TRBD2 as a possible D gene (5 bases). The germline V and J ends were trimmed by 6 bases and 6 bases, with 12 bases remaining between them. The CDR3 runs to 12 residues. Per the germline V gene, CDR1 is SGDLS and CDR2 is YYNGEE. As DNA, the CDR3 is TGTGCCAGCATTGGTCCGGGGAAGACCCAGTACTTC. This sequence encodes CASIGPGKTQYF. The variable domain in full, completed from reference TRBV9 and TRBJ2-5, reads DSGVTQTPKHLITATGQRVTLRCSPRSGDLSVYWYQQSLDQGLQFLIQYYNGEERAKGNILERFSAQQFPDLHSELNLSSLELGDSALYFCASIGPGKTQYFGPGTRLLVL.

The chain employs TRBV29-1 and TRBJ2-7; 9 bases match TRBD2. Trimming cost V 2 bases and J 0 bases; bases outside gene matches: 2. Germline CDR1 and CDR2: SQVTM and ANQGSEA. The CDR3 has 14 amino acids. The CDR3 here is CSVELAGFSYEQYF. In DNA, the CDR3 is TGCAGCGTTGAACTAGCGGGGTTCTCCTACGAGCAGTACTTC.

The chain couples TRBV5-1 to TRBJ1-6, with 7 bases matching TRBD1. CDR3 length: 16 residues. Trimming at V came to 2 bases and at J to 6 bases, leaving 8 bases not matched to a gene. Germline V gene data show CDR1 as SGHRS and CDR2 as YFSETQ. The DNA for the CDR3 is TGCGCCAGCAGCTTATGGACAGGTATCGGTAATTCACCCCTCCACTTT. Residues: CASSLWTGIGNSPLHF.

This chain connects TRBV11-1 to TRBJ2-3, with 9 nucleotides matching TRBD1. The CDR3 extends over 13 amino acids. The V and J ends lost 4 bases and 4 bases, in that order; junction bases with no gene match: 0. Germline V gene data show CDR1 as SGHAT and CDR2 as FQDESV (reference sequence). Here the CDR3 DNA reads TGTGCCAGCAGCTGGACAGGGGCAGATACGCAGTATTTT. It codes for CASSWTGADTQYF.

The V and J genes are TRBV11-2 and TRBJ2-1; no reliable D call. Trimming removed 0 bases at V and 4 bases at J, with 7 bases between. This CDR3 contains 14 residues. Germline-derived CDR1 and CDR2 are SGHAT and FQNNGV. CDR3 in amino acids: CASSLDAPYNEQFF. The CDR3 nucleotides read TGTGCCAGCAGCTTAGATGCGCCGTACAATGAGCAGTTCTTC.

In DNA, the CDR3 is TGCAGCGTCAGCAGGGGGCAGGTTGAAGCTTTCTTT. As protein: CSVSRGQVEAFF. The rearrangement joins TRBV29-1 to TRBJ1-1, with 8 bases matching TRBD1. The germline CDR1 and CDR2 sequences are SQVTM and ANQGSEA. This CDR3 is built from 12 residues. The ends lost 6 bases at V and 7 bases at J; junction bases unmatched: 7. The full variable domain, in which reference TRBV29-1 and TRBJ1-1 provide the parts outside the CDR3, is SAVISQKPSRDICQRGTSLTIQCQVDSQVTMMFWYRQQPGQSLTLIATANQGSEATYESGFVIDKFPISRPNLTFSTLTVSNMSPEDSSIYLCSVSRGQVEAFFGQGTRLTVV.

This sequence joins TRBV18 and TRBJ2-1; possible D gene TRBD1, 5 bases. Germline V gene sequence: CDR1 KGHSH, CDR2 LQKENI. The CDR3 has 16 residues. With 0 bases removed from V and 5 bases from J, the gap between germline ends came to 14 bases. CDR3 in DNA: TGTGCCAGCTCACCACCGGGGCTCCCCGCAAACAATGAGCAGTTCTTC. Translated: CASSPPGLPANNEQFF.

As regards this clone: Other nucleotide sequences from this sample produce the same CDR3. The chain joins TRBV2 to TRBJ1-1; D is unclear. The CDR3 extends over 13 amino acids. Germline assignment: CDR1 SNHLY and CDR2 FYNNEI. The V and J ends lost 0 bases and 4 bases respectively, with 6 bases between them. As DNA, the CDR3 is TGTGCCAGCAGTGAAGCGTCGGGCACTGAAGCTTTCTTT. This sequence encodes CASSEASGTEAFF.

To note about this clone: Other DNA sequences within the sample encode an identical CDR3. The rearrangement joins TRBV10-3 to TRBJ1-5; D is possibly TRBD1 (5 bases). Between the trimmed V and J ends, which lost 6 bases and 1 base, there was a span of 7 bases. This CDR3 has 13 residues. Germline CDR1 is ENHRY and CDR2 is SYGVKD. The CDR3 region is CAIRSGSNQPQHF. The CDR3 nucleotides read TGTGCCATCAGATCAGGGAGCAATCAGCCCCAGCATTTT.